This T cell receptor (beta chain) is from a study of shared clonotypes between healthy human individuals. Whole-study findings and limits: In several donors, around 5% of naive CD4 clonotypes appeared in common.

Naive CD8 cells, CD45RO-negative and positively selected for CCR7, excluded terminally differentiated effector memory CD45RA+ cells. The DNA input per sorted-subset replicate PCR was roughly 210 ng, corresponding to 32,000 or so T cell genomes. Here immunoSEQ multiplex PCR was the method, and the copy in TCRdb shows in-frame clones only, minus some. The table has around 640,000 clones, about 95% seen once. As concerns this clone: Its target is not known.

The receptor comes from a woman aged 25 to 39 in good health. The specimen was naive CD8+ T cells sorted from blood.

This CDR3 is CASSPGGGRADTQYF. The CDR3 DNA follows: TGTGCCAGCTCCCCGGGGGGAGGCAGGGCAGATACGCAGTATTTT. The V gene is TRBV7-3, the J gene TRBJ2-3; TRBD2 matches at 7 bases. V trimming: 8 bases; J trimming: 4 bases; junction bases outside the gene matches: 12. Per the germline V gene, CDR1 is SGHTA and CDR2 is FQGTGA. The CDR3 is made up of 15 amino acids.